Following are 31 T cell receptor beta chains from one sample sequenced in a study of blood T cell repertoires in COVID-19 (TCRdb year 2020). Library preparation was by the immunoSEQ multiplex PCR assay. The source is immuneACCESS, and TCRdb retained only in-frame sequences with V and J called. Part of the clones is not carried over; for the studies checked, unresolved V genes explain less than half of this, and the remainder is unexplained. The sample yields some 140,000 clones; around three quarters were counted once. The leading ten clones occupy less than 15% of the sample. The sequenced material came from peripheral blood. The receptors derive from a man older than 75 with acute or convalescent COVID-19.

V is TRBV6-5 and J is TRBJ2-2; a weak D match, TRBD2 (5 bases). CDR1 is MNHEY, CDR2 SVGAGI, per germline. V was trimmed by 7 bases and J by 3 bases, leaving 6 bases between them. There are 12 residues in the CDR3. CDR3: CASTRDTGELFF. The CDR3 region has the DNA TGTGCCAGCACGAGGGACACCGGGGAGCTGTTTTTT.

The J gene is TRBJ2-7, the V gene TRBV27, with 9 bases that match TRBD2. Trimming cost V 2 bases and J 1 base; bases outside gene matches: 3. This CDR3 is 15 amino acids long. CDR1 and CDR2 from the germline V gene are MNHEY and SMNVEV (reference sequence). The chain's CDR3 is CASSLEAGGSYEQYF. In DNA form, the CDR3 reads TGTGCCAGCAGTTTAGAAGCGGGGGGTTCCTACGAGCAGTACTTC.

The J gene is TRBJ2-3, the V gene TRBV15; TRBD2 matches at 9 bases. The CDR3 has 17 residues. CDR1 and CDR2 from the germline V gene are LNHNV and YYDKDF (reference sequence). V dropped 0 bases and J dropped 1; count of bases not matched to a gene: 5. The CDR3 loop reads CATSRDLAGARTDTQYF. CDR3 bases: TGTGCCACCAGCAGAGATTTAGCGGGGGCGCGCACAGATACGCAGTATTTT.

The chain combines TRBV19 with TRBJ2-7; D is possibly TRBD2 (6 bases). Trimming pared 0 bases from V and 6 bases from J, leaving 12 bases between. The CDR3 loop spans 14 amino acids. Looked up from germline, CDR1 is LNHDA and CDR2 is SQIVND (reference sequence). The CDR3 loop is CASSIDGGSGEQYF. The CDR3 DNA reads TGTGCCAGTAGTATAGACGGGGGAAGTGGCGAGCAGTACTTC.

The chain carries TRBV20-1 and TRBJ1-2; the match to TRBD1 covers 7 bases. CDR3 length equals 14 residues. Losses at the gene ends were 3 bases for V and 5 bases for J; bases not matched to a gene: 9. Germline V CDR1 and CDR2: DFQATT, SNEGSKA (reference sequence). For the CDR3, the DNA is TGCAGTGCTAGTACCCGACAGGGAAATTATGGCTACACCTTC. This codes for CSASTRQGNYGYTF.

The chain has TRBV4-1 and TRBJ1-1, with D uncertain. Germline V lookup: CDR1 MGHRA, CDR2 YSYEKL. Trimming took off 1 base at V and 11 bases at J, with 8 bases between the two ends. CDR3 length equals 11 residues. The CDR3, as DNA: TGCGCCAGCAGCCAAGGAGCGTTGGCTTTCTTT. Translation: CASSQGALAFF.

The chain has TRBV19 and TRBJ1-2; 9 bases are shared with TRBD1. This CDR3 spans 16 amino acids. Germline loops: CDR1 LNHDA, CDR2 SQIVND (reference sequence). After removal of 4 bases from V and 7 bases from J, the junction contained 13 bases not matched to a gene. CDR3 nucleotide sequence: TGTGCCAGTAGTACCATCGGACAGGGGATTATGGCTGGCTACACCTTC. This translates into CASSTIGQGIMAGYTF. Variable domain in full (rest from reference TRBV19 and TRBJ1-2): DGGITQSPKYLFRKEGQNVTLSCEQNLNHDAMYWYRQDPGQGLRLIYYSQIVNDFQKGDIAEGYSVSREKKESFPLTVTSAQKNPTAFYLCASSTIGQGIMAGYTFGSGTRLTVV.

The genes are TRBV18 and TRBJ1-1; D is unclear. Germline-derived CDR1 and CDR2 are KGHSH and LQKENI. Trimming left V 0 bases short and J 4 bases short, with 9 bases between. The CDR3 is 14 amino acids. CDR3 loop: CASSPPSVPTEAFF. The CDR3 DNA reads TGTGCCAGCTCACCACCAAGCGTACCCACTGAAGCTTTCTTT.

V and J are TRBV11-3 and TRBJ2-7, with 7 bases aligning to TRBD1. This CDR3 is built from 13 residues. The V gene's germline CDR1 is SGHNT and CDR2 YENEEA. Trimming at V came to 5 bases and at J to 6 bases, leaving 7 bases not matched to a gene. CDR3 protein: CASSRDRAGEQYF. The CDR3 DNA is TGTGCCAGCAGCCGAGACAGGGCAGGCGAGCAGTACTTC.

The V call is TRBV5-1, the J call TRBJ2-3, with 7 bases lining up with TRBD2. J lost 5 bases, V lost 0 bases, and 24 bases had no gene match. The CDR3 is 21 amino acids. Per germline, CDR1 SGHRS and CDR2 YFSETQ. CDR3 DNA sequence: TGCGCCAGCAGCTTGGTCAGGAGGGCTAGCGGAGAACGATTAAACCGAGATACGCAGTATTTT. It specifies CASSLVRRASGERLNRDTQYF.

This chain links TRBV30 with TRBJ2-3; 9 bases fit TRBD2. This CDR3 is 16 amino acids long. The J segment lost 5 bases and the V segment lost 5 bases, leaving 14 bases of the junction unmatched. The germline V gene encodes CDR1 GTSNPN and CDR2 SVGIG (reference sequence). CDR3 coding DNA: TGTGCCTGGTCCAGGGGTAGCGGGGGCCGGGGAGATACGCAGTATTTT. The encoded protein is CAWSRGSGGRGDTQYF.

This clone was observed a few times. The V gene is TRBV5-6, the J gene TRBJ1-4; D unclear. This CDR3 has 12 amino acids. The V gene lost 4 bases and the J gene lost 7 bases, with 8 bases spanning the gap. CDR1 and CDR2 from the germline V gene are SGHDT and YYEEEE. This CDR3 is CASSRDIEKLFF. CDR3 DNA sequence: TGTGCCAGCAGCCGTGACATTGAAAAACTGTTTTTT.

This clone was recorded at least ten times. The CDR3 DNA reads TGTGCCAGCAGCCGTTGGAGCAACGAGCAGTACTTC. This gives the protein CASSRWSNEQYF. The J gene is TRBJ2-7, the V gene TRBV7-9; D gene uncertain. This CDR3 region has 12 residues. Germline V gene lookup returns CDR1 SEHNR and CDR2 FQNEAQ (reference sequence). The ends were cut back, 5 bases at V and 5 bases at J, with 10 bases in the middle.

This sequence joins TRBV9 and TRBJ1-1; 9 bases line up with TRBD1. Germline CDR1 reads SGDLS; CDR2 reads YYNGEE. V was pared by 5 bases and J by 1 base, with 9 bases of the junction left unmatched. The CDR3 has 16 residues. CDR3 DNA: TGTGCCAGCAGGGAGGGGGACAGGGAGGGGAACACTGAAGCTTTCTTT. Translated: CASREGDREGNTEAFF.

The gene calls are TRBV19 and TRBJ1-1, with D perhaps TRBD1 (5 bases). V gave up 3 bases and J gave up 10 bases, with 15 bases separating them. Per germline, CDR1 LNHDA and CDR2 SQIVND (reference sequence). The CDR3 covers 13 residues. CDR3 sequence: CASSIRDGGVAFF. As DNA, the CDR3 is TGTGCCAGTAGTATCAGGGACGGCGGGGTAGCTTTCTTT.

This clone was seen only a few times. The chain carries TRBV6-5 and TRBJ2-2, with 10 bases lining up with TRBD1. The CDR3 runs to 13 residues. V lost 8 bases to trimming and J lost 6 bases; unmatched junction nucleotides: 3. Germline V lookup: CDR1 MNHEY, CDR2 SVGAGI. CDR3 nucleotides: TGTGCCAGCTGCGGACAGGGGGCCGGGGAGCTGTTTTTT. Its translation is CASCGQGAGELFF.

V usage is TRBV4-3 and J usage is TRBJ2-6, with D perhaps matching TRBD2 (5 bases). Trimming removed 4 bases at V and 2 bases at J, with 12 bases between. Germline assignment: CDR1 LGHNA and CDR2 YSLEER. The CDR3 spans 16 residues. CDR3 loop: CASSPSGFTGANVLTF. In nucleotides, the CDR3 is TGCGCCAGCAGCCCATCGGGGTTCACTGGGGCCAACGTCCTGACTTTC.

This clone was observed a few times. This chain joins TRBV6-5 and TRBJ1-2, with 11 nucleotides matching TRBD1. The J segment lost 6 bases and the V segment lost 6 bases, leaving 3 bases of the junction unmatched. The germline V gene encodes CDR1 MNHEY and CDR2 SVGAGI. This CDR3 is 13 amino acids long. This chain's CDR3 is CASRRTGGDGYTF. Written as DNA, the CDR3 is TGTGCCAGCAGGAGGACAGGGGGCGATGGCTACACCTTC.

The J gene is TRBJ2-7, the V gene TRBV20-1, with D tentatively TRBD1 (6 bases). With 7 bases removed from V and 3 bases from J, the gap between germline ends came to 10 bases. The CDR3 loop spans 11 amino acids. The germline CDR1 and CDR2 sequences are DFQATT and SNEGSKA (reference sequence). The chain's CDR3 is CSVQGHYEQYF. CDR3 DNA: TGCAGTGTACAGGGACACTACGAGCAGTACTTC.

The gene calls are TRBV28 and TRBJ2-1; possibly TRBD2 for D (6 bases). The germline V and J ends were trimmed by 6 bases and 7 bases, with 22 bases remaining between them. The CDR3 extends over 16 amino acids. Germline CDR1 MDHEN, CDR2 SYDVKM. This CDR3 is CASSSADSRGRNEQFF. The CDR3 coding sequence is TGTGCCAGCAGCTCGGCCGATAGTCGGGGGAGGAATGAGCAGTTCTTC. Supplemented by reference TRBV28 and TRBJ2-1, the full variable domain reads DVKVTQSSRYLVKRTGEKVFLECVQDMDHENMFWYRQDPGLGLRLIYFSYDVKMKEKGDIPEGYSVSREKKERFSLILESASTNQTSMYLCASSSADSRGRNEQFFGPGTRLTVL.

The rearrangement uses TRBV7-2 and TRBJ2-3; D is possibly TRBD1 (6 bases). CDR3 length equals 15 residues. Trimming shortened V by 5 bases and J by 1 base, and 13 bases separated the two germline ends. Germline CDR1 reads SGHTA; CDR2 reads FQGNSA. The CDR3 DNA is TGTGCCAGCAGCCAAGGGGGTGTGGGCACAGATACGCAGTATTTT. The encoded protein is CASSQGGVGTDTQYF.

This rearrangement joins TRBV6-2 or TRBV6-3 to TRBJ1-2, with 7 bases fitting TRBD1. Germline CDR1 and CDR2: MNHEY and SVGEGT. There are 16 residues in the CDR3. Trimming took 6 bases from V and 2 from J; bases not matched to a gene: 12. The CDR3 DNA follows: TGTGCCAGCAGCCCCCACCGGGACAGCCTAAACTATGGCTACACCTTC. Its protein product is CASSPHRDSLNYGYTF.

The chain combines TRBV19 with TRBJ1-5, with 9 bases that match TRBD1. V was pared by 7 bases and J by 7 bases, with 5 bases of the junction left unmatched. The CDR3 runs to 13 residues. In germline, CDR1 is LNHDA, CDR2 SQIVND (reference sequence). The CDR3 loop reads CASMGQGRQPQHF. Written as DNA, the CDR3 is TGTGCCAGTATGGGACAGGGACGCCAGCCCCAGCATTTT.

This clone was recorded at least ten times. This chain joins TRBV2 and TRBJ2-7; TRBD1 matches at 8 bases. J was trimmed by 2 bases and V by 3 bases; bases with no gene match: 9. The CDR3 contains 16 residues. CDR1 SNHLY and CDR2 FYNNEI come from the germline V gene. Here the CDR3 reads CASSDLDRGLTYEQYF. The CDR3 DNA reads as TGTGCCAGCAGTGACCTCGACAGGGGTCTGACCTACGAGCAGTACTTC.

The chain uses TRBV2 and TRBJ2-1, with TRBD2 matching over 7 bases. The CDR3 runs to 15 residues. CDR1 and CDR2 from the germline V gene are SNHLY and FYNNEI. The trim removed 7 bases at V and 0 bases at J, leaving 6 bases unmatched. The CDR3 DNA reads as TGTGCCAGCATAATCGGGGGGAGCTCCTACAATGAGCAGTTCTTC. Translating it yields CASIIGGSSYNEQFF.

The chain joins TRBV5-1 to TRBJ1-1; 7 bases fit TRBD1. The CDR3 is 12 amino acids. Trimming removed 5 bases from V and 8 bases from J; junction bases left unmatched: 6. Germline V gene data show CDR1 as SGHRS and CDR2 as YFSETQ. CDR3 sequence (DNA): TGCGCCAGCAGAAAGGGGGACAGAGAAGCTTTCTTT. As protein: CASRKGDREAFF.

The rearrangement joins TRBV4-3 to TRBJ1-6, with 7 bases matching TRBD1. The germline gives CDR1 LGHNA, CDR2 YSLEER. This CDR3 is built from 16 residues. Germline trimming cut 0 bases from V and 5 bases from J; bases unmatched to any gene: 4. CDR3 DNA: TGCGCCAGCAGCCAAGATACGGGACAGAATAATTCACCCCTCCACTTT. Translating gives CASSQDTGQNNSPLHF.

As DNA, the CDR3 is TGTGCCAGTAGTATATCAGGATCGCCTTCCTACGAGCAGTACTTC. It translates to CASSISGSPSYEQYF. J is TRBJ2-7 and V is TRBV19; no firm D call. V lost 2 bases to trimming and J lost 1 base, with 12 bases between them. This CDR3 has 15 amino acids. Looked up from germline, CDR1 is LNHDA and CDR2 is SQIVND (reference sequence).

This clone was seen a handful of times. The chain joins TRBV9 to TRBJ1-3; TRBD1 aligns across 7 bases. Trimming removed 0 bases from V and 0 bases from J; junction bases left unmatched: 6. CDR3 length: 17 amino acids. CDR1 and CDR2 (germline): SGDLS, YYNGEE. CDR3 coding DNA: TGTGCCAGCAGCGTAGCTACGGGACAGCTCTCTGGAAACACCATATATTTT. It translates to CASSVATGQLSGNTIYF.

V is TRBV21-1 and J is TRBJ1-1. TRBV21-1 is termed a pseudogene. CDR3 length: 16 amino acids. CDR3 in amino acids: CASSKGGSVIYTEAFF. The CDR3, as DNA: TGTGCCAGCAGCAAAGGAGGCAGTGTAATTTACACTGAAGCTTTCTTT.

The chain couples TRBV7-2 to TRBJ1-1, with 9 bases matching TRBD1. Germline CDR1 SGHTA, CDR2 FQGNSA. The CDR3 runs to 16 residues. The V gene end was trimmed by 5 bases and the J gene end by 5 bases; junction bases not matched to a gene: 12. CDR3 DNA sequence: TGTGCCAGCAGCCCTCGACAGGGGGGGGTGAGGACTGAAGCTTTCTTT. This encodes CASSPRQGGVRTEAFF. Full variable domain (missing parts from reference TRBV7-2 and TRBJ1-1): GAGVSQSPSNKVTEKGKDVELRCDPISGHTALYWYRQSLGQGLEFLIYFQGNSAPDKSGLPSDRFSAERTGGSVSTLTIQRTQQEDSAVYLCASSPRQGGVRTEAFFGQGTRLTVV.